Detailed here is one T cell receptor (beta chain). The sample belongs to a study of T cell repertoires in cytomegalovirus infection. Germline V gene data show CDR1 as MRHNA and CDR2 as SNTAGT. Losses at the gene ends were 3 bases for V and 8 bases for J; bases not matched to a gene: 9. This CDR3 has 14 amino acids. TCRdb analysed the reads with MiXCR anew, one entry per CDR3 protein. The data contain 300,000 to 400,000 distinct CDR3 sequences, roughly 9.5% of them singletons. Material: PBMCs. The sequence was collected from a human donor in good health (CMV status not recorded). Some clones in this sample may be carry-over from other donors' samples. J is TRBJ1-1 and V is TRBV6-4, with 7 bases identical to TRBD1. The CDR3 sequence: CASSEGQPQEEAFF. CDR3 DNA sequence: TGTGCCAGCAGTGAGGGACAGCCCCAAGAGGAAGCTTTCTTT.